This T cell receptor beta chain emerged from a study of T cell responses to AZD1222 COVID-19 vaccine. Study results and caveats: Seropositive status at baseline applied to only six AZD1222 recipients.

As concerns this clone: Its target is unknown.

The CDR3 consists of 14 residues. CDR1 and CDR2 from the germline V gene are LNHDA and SQIVND (reference sequence). The V end was cut by 0 bases, the J end by 2 bases, with 5 bases between. Clones were sequenced by immunoSEQ multiplex PCR, and TCRdb holds only the in-frame ones, with some missing. Here the sample spans roughly 140,000 clones, 88% being singletons. This TCR derives from an adult in good health. V and J are TRBV19 and TRBJ2-1; D gene uncertain. The sample was peripheral blood, taken on day 0 of AZD1222 vaccination. DNA of the CDR3: TGTGCCAGTAGTATAGATCTGGCCTACAATGAGCAGTTCTTC. Translation: CASSIDLAYNEQFF.